These 11 T cell receptor beta chains were sequenced from one sample in a study of T-cell reconstitution after alpha-beta-depleted transplantation in children. Unique molecular identifiers were built into the TCRbeta library. From the PCR reads, TCRdb called clonotypes with MiXCR, one entry per CDR3 protein. The sample has fewer than 750,000 distinct CDR3 sequences; 27% are singletons. The input for sequencing was PBMCs, taken before TCRalphabeta/CD19-depleted stem cell transplant. Receptors originate from a boy under two years old with Wiskott-Aldrich syndrome, due to receive a stem cell transplant.

This clonotype was picked up a small number of times. The chain is built from TRBV3-1 and TRBJ1-2, with 7 nucleotides matching TRBD1. This CDR3 has 17 amino acids. With V trimmed by 4 bases and J by 1 base, 12 bases remained unmatched. CDR1 LGHDT and CDR2 YNNKEL come from the germline V gene (reference sequence). The CDR3 here is CASSRDSRDEGNYGYTF. CDR3 nucleotide sequence: TGTGCCAGCAGCCGGGACAGCCGGGATGAGGGTAACTATGGCTACACCTTC.

This clonotype was seen a handful of times. The V gene is TRBV20-1, the J gene TRBJ1-1; the D is unclear. This CDR3 region has 14 residues. Germline-derived CDR1 and CDR2 are DFQATT and SNEGSKA (reference sequence). The ends were cut back, 0 bases at V and 4 bases at J, with 12 bases in the middle. DNA for the CDR3: TGCAGTGCTAGAGAGGAGGGTCGGGGCACTGAAGCTTTCTTT. Translating gives CSAREEGRGTEAFF.

This clonotype was recorded a few times. V usage is TRBV15 and J usage is TRBJ2-5; D unresolved. CDR3 size: 13 residues. Per germline, CDR1 LNHNV and CDR2 YYDKDF (reference sequence). V lost 1 base and J lost 5, with 8 bases in between. The CDR3 bases are TGTGCCACCAGCAGAGGGGGATTGGAGACCCAGTACTTC. Amino acid sequence: CATSRGGLETQYF.

The chain recombines TRBV5-1 with TRBJ2-5, with unresolved D. The CDR3 spans 14 residues. Germline values: CDR1 SGHRS, CDR2 YFSETQ. V lost 0 bases and J 4 bases, leaving 10 bases between the germline ends. The CDR3 DNA reads as TGCGCCAGCAGCTTGGGACCTGTTGGAGAGACCCAGTACTTC. Its translation: CASSLGPVGETQYF.

This chain's CDR3 is CASSLVTTSTGEQFF. As DNA, the CDR3 is TGTGCCAGCAGCTTAGTAACGACTAGCACGGGTGAGCAGTTCTTC. The genes are TRBV7-9 and TRBJ2-1; 7 bases line up with TRBD2. Germline V gene sequence: CDR1 SEHNR, CDR2 FQNEAQ (reference sequence). The CDR3 runs 15 residues. With 1 base clipped from V and 9 bases from J, the junction kept 9 bases outside the gene matches.

This clonotype was seen a handful of times. The chain is built from TRBV7-2 and TRBJ2-1, with TRBD2 matching over 15 bases. CDR1 and CDR2 from the germline V gene are SGHTA and FQGNSA. The V segment lost 5 bases and the J segment 10 bases; nucleotides outside the gene matches: 6. The CDR3 has 15 residues. DNA for the CDR3: TGTGCCAGCAGCCGGACTAGCGGGAGGGCCGGCGAGCAGTTCTTC. This gives the protein CASSRTSGRAGEQFF.

This chain connects TRBV11-1 to TRBJ1-5; no definite D call. The CDR3 length is 13 residues. Germline CDR1 is SGHAT and CDR2 is FQDESV (reference sequence). V was clipped by 5 bases and J by 3 bases, with 8 bases between them. CDR3 DNA: TGTGCCAGCAGCGACGGATACAATCAGCCCCAGCATTTT. Translating gives CASSDGYNQPQHF.

This clonotype has a handful of counts. V is TRBV10-3 and J is TRBJ2-2; 7 nucleotides agree with TRBD1. The J segment lost 6 bases and the V segment lost 8 bases, leaving 9 bases of the junction unmatched. Germline CDR1 and CDR2: ENHRY and SYGVKD. The CDR3 consists of 14 residues. CDR3: CAIGRQGSAGELFF. CDR3 sequence (DNA): TGTGCCATCGGACGACAGGGTTCGGCCGGGGAGCTGTTTTTT.

In its sample, this clonotype was seen a few times. This chain uses TRBV6-5 with TRBJ1-2; D ambiguous. The CDR3 is made up of 13 amino acids. CDR1 MNHEY and CDR2 SVGAGI come from the germline V gene. The V end was cut by 4 bases, the J end by 4 bases, with 10 bases between. The CDR3 region is CASSSYSSYGYTF. The CDR3 nucleotides read TGTGCCAGCAGTTCCTACAGTAGCTATGGCTACACCTTC.

The DNA of the CDR3 is TGCGCCAGCAGCTTGTCGGCGGGAGCCTACAATGAGCAGTTCTTC. This sequence encodes CASSLSAGAYNEQFF. J is TRBJ2-1 and V is TRBV5-1, with 7 positions matching TRBD2. The CDR3 is 15 amino acids. V shed 1 base and J 2 bases; nucleotides not matched to a gene: 3. Germline V gene sequence: CDR1 SGHRS, CDR2 YFSETQ.

This clonotype was counted a single time. This likely comes from a read error, as the CDR3 has no conserved phenylalanine or tryptophan at its end. The genes are TRBV27 and TRBJ2-1; no definite D call. Per the germline V gene, CDR1 is MNHEY and CDR2 is SMNVEV (reference sequence). Trimming removed 8 bases at V and 0 bases at J, with 11 bases between. This CDR3 contains 14 residues. The CDR3 is CASRGWSSYNEQFL. CDR3 coding DNA: TGTGCCAGCCGTGGCTGGAGCTCCTACAATGAGCAGTTCTTG.